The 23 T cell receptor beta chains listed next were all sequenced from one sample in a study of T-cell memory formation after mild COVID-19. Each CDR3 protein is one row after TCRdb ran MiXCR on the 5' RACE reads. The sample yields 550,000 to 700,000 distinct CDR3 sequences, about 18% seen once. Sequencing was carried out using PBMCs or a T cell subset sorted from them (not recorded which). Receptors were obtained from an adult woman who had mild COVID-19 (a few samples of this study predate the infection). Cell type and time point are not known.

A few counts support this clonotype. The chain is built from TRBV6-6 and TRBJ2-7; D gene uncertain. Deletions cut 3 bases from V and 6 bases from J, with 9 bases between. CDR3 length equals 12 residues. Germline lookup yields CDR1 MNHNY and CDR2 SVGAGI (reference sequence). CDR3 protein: CASSYPDAEQYF. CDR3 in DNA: TGTGCCAGCAGTTATCCGGATGCCGAGCAGTACTTC.

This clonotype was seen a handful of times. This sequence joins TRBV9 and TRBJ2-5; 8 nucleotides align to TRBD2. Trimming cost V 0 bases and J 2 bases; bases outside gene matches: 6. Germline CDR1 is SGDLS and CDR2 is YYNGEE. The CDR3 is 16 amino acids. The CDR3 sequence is CASSVANGGAQETQYF. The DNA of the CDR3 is TGTGCCAGCAGCGTAGCGAACGGGGGGGCTCAAGAGACCCAGTACTTC.

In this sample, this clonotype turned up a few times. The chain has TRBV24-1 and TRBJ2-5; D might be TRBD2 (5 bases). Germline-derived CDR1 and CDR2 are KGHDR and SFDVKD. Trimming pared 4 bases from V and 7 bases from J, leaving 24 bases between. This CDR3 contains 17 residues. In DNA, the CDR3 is TGTGCCACCAGTGACCGTGACTACTCTAATAGAGTGGGGACCCAGTACTTC. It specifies CATSDRDYSNRVGTQYF.

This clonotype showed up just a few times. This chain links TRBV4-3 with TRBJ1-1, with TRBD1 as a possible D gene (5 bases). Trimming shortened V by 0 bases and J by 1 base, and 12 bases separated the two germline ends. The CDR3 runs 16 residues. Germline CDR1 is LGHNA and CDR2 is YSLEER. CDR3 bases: TGCGCCAGCAGCCAAGACCTTCGTCAGGGGAACACTGAAGCTTTCTTT. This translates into CASSQDLRQGNTEAFF.

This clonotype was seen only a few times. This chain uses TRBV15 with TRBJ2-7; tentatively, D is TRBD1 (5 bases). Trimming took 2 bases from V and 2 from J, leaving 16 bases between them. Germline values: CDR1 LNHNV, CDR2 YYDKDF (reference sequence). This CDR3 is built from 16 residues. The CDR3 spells CATSRKQGSGAYEQYF. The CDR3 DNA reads TGTGCCACCAGCAGAAAGCAGGGTTCTGGGGCCTACGAGCAGTACTTC. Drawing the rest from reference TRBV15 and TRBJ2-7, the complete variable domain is DAMVIQNPRYQVTQFGKPVTLSCSQTLNHNVMYWYQQKSSQAPKLLFHYYDKDFNNEADTPDNFQSRRPNTSFCFLDIRSPGLGDTAMYLCATSRKQGSGAYEQYFGPGTRLTVT.

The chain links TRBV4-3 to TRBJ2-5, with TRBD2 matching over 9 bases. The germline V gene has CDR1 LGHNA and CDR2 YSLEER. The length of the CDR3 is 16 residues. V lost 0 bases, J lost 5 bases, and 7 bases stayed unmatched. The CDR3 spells CASSQDRVAGDETQYF. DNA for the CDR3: TGCGCCAGCAGCCAAGATCGAGTAGCGGGAGATGAGACCCAGTACTTC.

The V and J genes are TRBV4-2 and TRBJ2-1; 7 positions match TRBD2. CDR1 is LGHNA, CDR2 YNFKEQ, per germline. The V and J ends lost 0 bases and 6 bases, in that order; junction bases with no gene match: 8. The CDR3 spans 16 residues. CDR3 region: CASSQESWGGGNEQFF. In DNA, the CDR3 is TGTGCCAGCAGCCAAGAATCTTGGGGGGGAGGCAATGAGCAGTTCTTC.

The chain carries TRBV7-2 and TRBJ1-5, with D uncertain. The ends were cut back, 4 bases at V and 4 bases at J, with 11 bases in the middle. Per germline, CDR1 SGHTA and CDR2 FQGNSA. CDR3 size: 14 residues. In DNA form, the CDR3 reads TGTGCCAGCAGCTGGGAGGGAGTTAATCAGCCCCAGCATTTT. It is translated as CASSWEGVNQPQHF.

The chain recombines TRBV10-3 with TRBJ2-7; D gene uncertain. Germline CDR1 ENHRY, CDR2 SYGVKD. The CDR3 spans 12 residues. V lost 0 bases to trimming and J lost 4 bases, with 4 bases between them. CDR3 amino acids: CAISESTYEQYF. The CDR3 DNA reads TGTGCCATCAGTGAGTCGACGTACGAGCAGTACTTC.

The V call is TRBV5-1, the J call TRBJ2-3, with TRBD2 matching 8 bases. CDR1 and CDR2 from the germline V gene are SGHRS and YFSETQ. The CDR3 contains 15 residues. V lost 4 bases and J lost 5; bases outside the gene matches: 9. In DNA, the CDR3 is TGCGCCAGCAGCCGGACTAGCCCCGGAGGAGATACGCAGTATTTT. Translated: CASSRTSPGGDTQYF.

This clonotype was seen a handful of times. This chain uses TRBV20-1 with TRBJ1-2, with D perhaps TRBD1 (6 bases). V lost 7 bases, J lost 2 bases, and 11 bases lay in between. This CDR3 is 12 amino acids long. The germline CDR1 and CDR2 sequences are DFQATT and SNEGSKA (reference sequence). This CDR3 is CSGDRQNYGYTF. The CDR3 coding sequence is TGCAGTGGTGACAGGCAGAACTATGGCTACACCTTC.

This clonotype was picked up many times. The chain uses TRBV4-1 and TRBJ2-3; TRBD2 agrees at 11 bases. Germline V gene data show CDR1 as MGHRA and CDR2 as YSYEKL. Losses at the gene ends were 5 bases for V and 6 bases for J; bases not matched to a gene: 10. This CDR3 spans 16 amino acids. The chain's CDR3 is CASSVRLAGNGDTQYF. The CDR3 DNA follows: TGCGCCAGCAGCGTCCGACTAGCGGGGAATGGGGATACGCAGTATTTT.

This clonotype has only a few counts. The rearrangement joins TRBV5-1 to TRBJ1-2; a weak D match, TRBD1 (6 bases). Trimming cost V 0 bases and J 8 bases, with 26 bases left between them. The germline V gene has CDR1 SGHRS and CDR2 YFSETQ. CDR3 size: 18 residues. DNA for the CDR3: TGCGCCAGCAGCTTGGTAGCCCGCAGCAGCACAGGGACGGGGGGCTACACCTTC. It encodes CASSLVARSSTGTGGYTF. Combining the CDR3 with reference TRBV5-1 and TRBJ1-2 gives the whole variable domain KAGVTQTPRYLIKTRGQQVTLSCSPISGHRSVSWYQQTPGQGLQFLFEYFSETQRNKGNFPGRFSGRQFSNSRSEMNVSTLELGDSALYLCASSLVARSSTGTGGYTFGSGTRLTVV.

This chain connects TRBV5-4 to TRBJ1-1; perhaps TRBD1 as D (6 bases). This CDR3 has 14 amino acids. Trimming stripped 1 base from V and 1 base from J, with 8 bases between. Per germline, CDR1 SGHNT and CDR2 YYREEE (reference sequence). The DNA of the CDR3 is TGTGCCAGCAGCTTGACAGGGTGGAACACTGAAGCTTTCTTT. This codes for CASSLTGWNTEAFF.

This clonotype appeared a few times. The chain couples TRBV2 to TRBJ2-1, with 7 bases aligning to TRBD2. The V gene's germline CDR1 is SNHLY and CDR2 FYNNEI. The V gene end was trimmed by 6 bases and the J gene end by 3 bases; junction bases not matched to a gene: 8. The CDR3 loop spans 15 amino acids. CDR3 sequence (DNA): TGTGCCAGCAGGGGGGGGAGGGCCCTCTACAATGAGCAGTTCTTC. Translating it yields CASRGGRALYNEQFF.

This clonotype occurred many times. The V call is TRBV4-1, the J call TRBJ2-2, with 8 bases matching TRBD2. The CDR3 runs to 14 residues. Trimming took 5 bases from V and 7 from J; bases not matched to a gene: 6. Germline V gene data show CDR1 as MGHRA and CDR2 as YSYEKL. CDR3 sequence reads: CASSYGGAIGELFF. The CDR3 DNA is TGCGCCAGCAGCTACGGGGGGGCAATCGGGGAGCTGTTTTTT.

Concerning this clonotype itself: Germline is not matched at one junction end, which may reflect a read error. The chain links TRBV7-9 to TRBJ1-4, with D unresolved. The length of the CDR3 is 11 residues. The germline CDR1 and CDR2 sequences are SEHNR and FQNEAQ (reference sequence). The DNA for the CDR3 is TGTGCCAGCAGCGCCCATGAAAACCTGTTTTTT. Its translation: CASSAHENLFF.

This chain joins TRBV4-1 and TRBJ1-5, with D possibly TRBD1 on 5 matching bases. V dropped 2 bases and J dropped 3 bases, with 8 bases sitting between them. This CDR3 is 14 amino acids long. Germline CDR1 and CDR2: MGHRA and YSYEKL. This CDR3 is CASSQLQDNQPQHF. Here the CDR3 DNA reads TGCGCCAGCAGCCAATTACAGGACAATCAGCCCCAGCATTTT.

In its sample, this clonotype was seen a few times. The chain's CDR3 is CSVVGGPSPYEQYF. In DNA form, the CDR3 reads TGCAGCGTTGTCGGGGGCCCTTCCCCCTACGAGCAGTACTTC. This chain connects TRBV29-1 to TRBJ2-7; the D gene could be TRBD1 or TRBD2 (6 bases each). V dropped 4 bases and J dropped 2 bases, with 15 bases sitting between them. Germline assignment: CDR1 SQVTM and CDR2 ANQGSEA. CDR3 length: 14 residues.

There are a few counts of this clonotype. In DNA, the CDR3 is TGTGCCAGCAGCTCTTACGCGGGGTCCTACAATGAGCAGTTCTTC. It codes for CASSSYAGSYNEQFF. The chain combines TRBV12-3 or TRBV12-4 with TRBJ2-1; tentatively, D is TRBD2 (6 bases). This CDR3 comprises 15 residues. V shed 6 bases and J shed 1 base, with 13 bases lying between them.

This chain's CDR3 is CSAQSPRGGLEQYF. CDR3 DNA: TGCAGCGCCCAAAGCCCCAGGGGAGGGCTCGAGCAGTACTTC. This chain connects TRBV29-1 to TRBJ2-7; perhaps TRBD2 as D (7 bases). Germline CDR1 reads SQVTM; CDR2 reads ANQGSEA. Trimming took off 7 bases at V and 6 bases at J, with 22 bases between the two ends. The CDR3 covers 14 residues.

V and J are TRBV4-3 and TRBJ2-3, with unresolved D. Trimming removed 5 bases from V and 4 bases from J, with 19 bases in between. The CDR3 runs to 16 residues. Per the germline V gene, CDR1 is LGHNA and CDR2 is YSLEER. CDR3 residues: CASSYSWPFGADTQYF. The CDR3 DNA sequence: TGCGCCAGCAGCTACTCATGGCCCTTTGGGGCAGATACGCAGTATTTT.

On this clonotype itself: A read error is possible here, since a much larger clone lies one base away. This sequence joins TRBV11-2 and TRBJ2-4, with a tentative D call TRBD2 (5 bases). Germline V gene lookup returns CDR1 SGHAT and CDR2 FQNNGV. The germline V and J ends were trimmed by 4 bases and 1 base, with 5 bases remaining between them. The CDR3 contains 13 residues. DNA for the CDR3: TGTGCCAGCAGCTCGGGGGCCAAAAACATTCAGTACTTC. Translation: CASSSGAKNIQYF. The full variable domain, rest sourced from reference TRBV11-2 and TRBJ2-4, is EAGVAQSPRYKIIEKRQSVAFWCNPISGHATLYWYQQILGQGPKLLIQFQNNGVVDDSQLPKDRFSAERLKGVDSTLKIQPAKLEDSAVYLCASSSGAKNIQYFGAGTRLSVL.